These T cell receptor beta chains were read from a single sample in a study of T cell responses to AZD1222 COVID-19 vaccine. TCRdb's copy holds only in-frame clones and misses some; the assay was immunoSEQ multiplex PCR. The data contain approximately 160,000 clones, about 90% of them singletons. Specimen: peripheral blood, collected 28 days after the second AZD1222 dose. The receptor set was obtained from an adult who received the AZD1222 COVID-19 vaccine. CDR3s include the opening cysteine and the closing phenylalanine or tryptophan. A D gene is named only where the DNA matches it firmly. Clone size is shown for a subset of rows, as once, few, many or a class of expanded clone.

clone_size j_call d_call v_call cdr3_nt cdr3_aa
. TRBJ2-7 TRBD1 TRBV5-5 TGTGCCAGCACCCACAGGGGGCTTGGATCCTACGAGCAGTACTTC CASTHRGLGSYEQYF
. TRBJ1-5 . TRBV7-3 TGTGCCAGCTCACAACACGCGGCAGGAACTAAACGTGGCAATCAGCCCCAGCATTTT CASSQHAAGTKRGNQPQHF
. TRBJ2-7 TRBD1 TRBV7-6 TGTGCCAGCAGAGGGGGACAGGGAATGTTGGAGCAGTACTTC CASRGGQGMLEQYF
. TRBJ1-6 . TRBV7-9 TGTGCCAGCCGGACGGATTATTCACCCCTCCACTTT CASRTDYSPLHF
once TRBJ1-6 TRBD1 TRBV6-1 TGTGCCAGCAGTGACCGAGGACAGGGGGCAGGCTCCTATAATTCACCCCTCCACTTT CASSDRGQGAGSYNSPLHF
. TRBJ1-5 . TRBV6-6 TGTGCCAGCAGTTACTCGAGGTCCAGCAATCAGCCCCAGCATTTT CASSYSRSSNQPQHF
. TRBJ2-1 . TRBV6-5 TGTGCCAGCAGTCCGCCAGGGGACAATGAGCAGTTCTTC CASSPPGDNEQFF
. TRBJ1-2 TRBD1 TRBV10-3 TGTGCCATCAGTGAGTTGAGGCGGGACAGGGCTAACTATGGCTACACCTTC CAISELRRDRANYGYTF
. TRBJ1-2 . TRBV15 TGTGCCACCAGCAGAGGGGGGGTACGGGAGAACTATGGCTACACCTTC CATSRGGVRENYGYTF
. TRBJ1-1 TRBD1 TRBV12-3/TRBV12-4 TGTGCCAGCAGGGGACAGACTGAAGCTTTCTTT CASRGQTEAFF
. TRBJ1-1 . TRBV9 TGTGCCAGCACAAGGGATGGGAACACTGAAGCTTTCTTT CASTRDGNTEAFF
. TRBJ1-2 . TRBV18 TGTGCCAGCTCACCGGGAGTAGGTCGGGGCTATGGCTACACCTTC CASSPGVGRGYGYTF
once TRBJ1-2 . TRBV18 TGTGCCAGCTCACCCTCAGTGGGCTGGGTGGGTGGCTACACCTTC CASSPSVGWVGGYTF
. TRBJ2-1 . TRBV6-5 TGTGCCTTGAGTAGTCTTCTCTACAATGAGCAGTTCTTC CALSSLLYNEQFF
. TRBJ2-7 TRBD2 TRBV5-6 TGTGCCAGCAGCATACTAGCGGGGTTCTACGAGCAGTACTTC CASSILAGFYEQYF
. TRBJ2-7 . TRBV15 TGTGCCACCAGCAGAGATATCGGCGAGCAGTACTTC CATSRDIGEQYF
. TRBJ1-5 . TRBV19 TGTGCCAGTACCCCTTGGGGGACAAGGAGACTCCAGCCCCAGCATTTT CASTPWGTRRLQPQHF